This passage covers 18 T cell receptor beta chains from one sample sequenced in a study of blood T cell repertoires in COVID-19. The method was immunoSEQ multiplex PCR; TCRdb's version includes in-frame clones alone and lacks a portion of them. The data hold roughly 380,000 clones, with about nine tenths observed a single time. The sample was PBMCs or T cells enriched from blood (not recorded which). The receptors shown here come from a woman aged 25-40 years who had been exposed to COVID-19.

The chain has TRBV7-3 and TRBJ1-1; TRBD1 agrees at 7 bases. Trimming cost V 1 base and J 7 bases; bases outside gene matches: 6. The CDR3 contains 14 residues. Germline lookup yields CDR1 SGHTA and CDR2 FQGTGA. CDR3 loop: CASSLSQGVGEAFF. For the CDR3, the DNA is TGTGCCAGCAGCTTAAGTCAGGGGGTGGGTGAAGCTTTCTTT.

The J gene is TRBJ2-1, the V gene TRBV5-4; 7 bases map to TRBD2. CDR1 and CDR2 from the germline V gene are SGHNT and YYREEE (reference sequence). The V gene end was trimmed by 0 bases and the J gene end by 6 bases; junction bases not matched to a gene: 6. The CDR3 is made up of 15 amino acids. In DNA form, the CDR3 reads TGTGCCAGCAGCTTGGCGGGAGGCCCGTCCAATGAGCAGTTCTTC. Translation gives CASSLAGGPSNEQFF.

The chain links TRBV30 to TRBJ1-1; no clear D gene. Germline CDR1 reads GTSNPN; CDR2 reads SVGIG (reference sequence). The length of the CDR3 is 14 residues. V lost 2 bases and J 1 base, leaving 11 bases between the germline ends. The CDR3 loop is CAWSSGRGNTEAFF. The CDR3, as DNA: TGTGCCTGGAGTTCCGGACGGGGGAACACTGAAGCTTTCTTT. The variable domain in full, completed from reference TRBV30 and TRBJ1-1, reads SQTIHQWPATLVQPVGSPLSLECTVEGTSNPNLYWYRQAAGRGLQLLFYSVGIGQISSEVPQNLSASRPQDRQFILSSKKLLLSDSGFYLCAWSSGRGNTEAFFGQGTRLTVV.

The V and J genes are TRBV5-1 and TRBJ2-2, with D possibly TRBD2 on 5 matching bases. The CDR3 extends over 15 amino acids. Germline V gene lookup returns CDR1 SGHRS and CDR2 YFSETQ. Trimming took off 0 bases at V and 4 bases at J, with 10 bases between the two ends. The DNA for the CDR3 is TGCGCCAGCAGCTTGGAAGCTGCGGGCACCGGGGAGCTGTTTTTT. Translating it yields CASSLEAAGTGELFF.

The gene calls are TRBV7-9 and TRBJ2-7; 14 bases fit TRBD2. This CDR3 comprises 15 residues. V lost 5 bases and J lost 5; bases outside the gene matches: 5. Looked up from germline, CDR1 is SEHNR and CDR2 is FQNEAQ (reference sequence). This CDR3 reads CASSPPGLAGDEQYF. The CDR3 region has the DNA TGTGCCAGCAGCCCCCCGGGACTAGCGGGAGACGAGCAGTACTTC.

The rearrangement links TRBV7-9 to TRBJ1-4; tentatively, D is TRBD1 (6 bases). The germline V and J ends were trimmed by 3 bases and 0 bases, with 20 bases remaining between them. Looked up from germline, CDR1 is SEHNR and CDR2 is FQNEAQ (reference sequence). The CDR3 is 19 residues long. The CDR3 DNA follows: TGTGCCAGCAGCTTCCCCCCTACAGGGTCGTCAGCAACTAATGAAAAACTGTTTTTT. Protein sequence: CASSFPPTGSSATNEKLFF.

CDR3 coding DNA: TGTTCCAGCGCGAAGACCACTAGCGAGTCCCCCTACGAGCAGTACTTC. Translated, it gives CSSAKTTSESPYEQYF. This rearrangement joins TRBV10-3 to TRBJ2-7; TRBD2 matches at 7 bases. CDR1 and CDR2 from the germline V gene are ENHRY and SYGVKD. The CDR3 covers 16 residues.

J is TRBJ1-3 and V is TRBV28; D may be TRBD1 (5 bases). The CDR3 has 18 residues. The germline V gene encodes CDR1 MDHEN and CDR2 SYDVKM. V was trimmed by 3 bases and J by 0 bases, leaving 18 bases between them. Written as DNA, the CDR3 is TGTGCCAGCAGTTTCCCTCGCGCAGGGTCTTACTCTGGAAACACCATATATTTT. Translating it yields CASSFPRAGSYSGNTIYF.

The chain is built from TRBV19 and TRBJ2-7, with 9 bases that match TRBD2. Germline assignment: CDR1 LNHDA and CDR2 SQIVND (reference sequence). J lost 3 bases, V lost 6 bases, and 6 bases had no gene match. The CDR3 runs to 14 residues. The CDR3: CASSGSGGNYEQYF. In DNA form, the CDR3 reads TGTGCCAGTAGCGGTAGCGGGGGAAACTACGAGCAGTACTTC.

The chain is built from TRBV29-1 and TRBJ1-2; weak D call: TRBD1 (5 bases). The CDR3 extends over 11 amino acids. Trimming removed 7 bases from V and 7 bases from J, with 13 bases in between. Looked up from germline, CDR1 is SQVTM and CDR2 is ANQGSEA. The CDR3: CSAAGDFGYTF. The CDR3 DNA sequence: TGCAGCGCTGCGGGGGATTTTGGCTACACCTTC.

The chain uses TRBV30 and TRBJ1-4, with D tentatively TRBD1 (5 bases). Germline loops: CDR1 GTSNPN, CDR2 SVGIG (reference sequence). This CDR3 has 14 residues. V lost 2 bases to trimming and J lost 8 bases, with 15 bases between them. CDR3 sequence: CAWSREGRGEKLFF. The CDR3 coding sequence is TGTGCCTGGAGTAGGGAAGGGAGGGGCGAAAAACTGTTTTTT.

This clone was observed a handful of times. This chain connects TRBV7-3 to TRBJ2-7, with D tentatively TRBD2 (5 bases). V lost 5 bases and J 6 bases, leaving 11 bases between the germline ends. Germline values: CDR1 SGHTA, CDR2 FQGTGA. CDR3 size: 12 residues. The CDR3 coding sequence is TGTGCCAGCAGCCGCCTAGGAGGCGAGCAGTACTTC. Translated: CASSRLGGEQYF.

Many counts were recorded for this clone. The chain combines TRBV4-1 with TRBJ1-1, with D uncertain. V lost 0 bases to trimming and J lost 0 bases, with 8 bases between them. The CDR3 sequence is 15 residues long. Germline V gene lookup returns CDR1 MGHRA and CDR2 YSYEKL. CDR3 nucleotides: TGCGCCAGCAGCCAAGAAGGCGGATTGAACACTGAAGCTTTCTTT. Residues: CASSQEGGLNTEAFF.

The gene calls are TRBV28 and TRBJ1-3, with TRBD1 identical over 8 bases. This CDR3 is built from 16 residues. CDR1 MDHEN and CDR2 SYDVKM come from the germline V gene. V trimming: 4 bases; J trimming: 4 bases; junction bases outside the gene matches: 9. For the CDR3, the DNA is TGTGCCAGCAGTTCGGTCGGGACAGGCGCGGGAAACACCATATATTTT. It yields the protein CASSSVGTGAGNTIYF.

This clone was counted once. The chain is built from TRBV6-2 or TRBV6-3 and TRBJ2-7; 7 nucleotides align to TRBD2. Germline V gives CDR1 MNHEY, CDR2 SVGEGT. The CDR3 totals 16 residues. Unmatched junction bases numbered 10, after V lost 1 base and J lost 4 bases. The CDR3 loop is CASSYLLGLVSYEQYF. The CDR3 DNA reads as TGTGCCAGCAGTTACTTACTTGGACTAGTATCATACGAGCAGTACTTC.

The rearrangement joins TRBV10-3 to TRBJ2-7; D possibly corresponds to TRBD1 (6 bases). Trimming stripped 10 bases from V and 5 bases from J, with 18 bases between. This CDR3 is built from 13 residues. In germline, CDR1 is ENHRY, CDR2 SYGVKD. DNA of the CDR3: TGTGCCACCACAGGGAGTCGTGAAGACGAGCAGTACTTC. Its translation: CATTGSREDEQYF.

The sample holds one count of this clone. V usage is TRBV5-6 and J usage is TRBJ2-5; maybe TRBD1 (5 bases). The germline gives CDR1 SGHDT, CDR2 YYEEEE. Trimming stripped 0 bases from V and 6 bases from J, with 9 bases between. The CDR3 has 13 residues. CDR3 nucleotides: TGTGCCAGCAGCTTGGCGCAGGGCCAGACCCAGTACTTC. Translating it yields CASSLAQGQTQYF.

V and J are TRBV4-1 and TRBJ2-7, with 9 bases identical to TRBD1. The J segment lost 2 bases and the V segment lost 0 bases, leaving 5 bases of the junction unmatched. The CDR3 is 16 amino acids. Germline V gene sequence: CDR1 MGHRA, CDR2 YSYEKL. The CDR3 here is CASSQEWTGDPYEQYF. The CDR3 DNA sequence: TGCGCCAGCAGCCAAGAGTGGACAGGGGACCCCTACGAGCAGTACTTC.